The T cell receptor beta chain described here comes from a study of CD8 T cells in Susac syndrome. An input of roughly 0.45 to 1 ug of RNA was subjected to reverse transcription using random hexamers. TCRdb fed the immunoSEQ multiplex PCR reads into MiXCR, producing one record per CDR3 protein. The sample lists around 200,000 distinct CDR3 sequences, 90% to 95% occurring once. Points on this clonotype: Its target is not known.

Overall study findings and caveats: The relatively small number of individuals in the TCR sequencing and HLA analysis was acknowledged by the study.

From blood CD8+ and CD4+ T cells, the TCR beta chain was sequenced. FACS was used to enrich TEMRA cells, whereas the CD8+ and CD4+ T cells were obtained by negative isolation. V was trimmed by 2 bases and J by 7 bases, leaving 8 bases between them. Per germline, CDR1 LGHDT and CDR2 YNNKEL (reference sequence). The CDR3 length is 12 residues. The chain has TRBV3-1 and TRBJ1-1; no reliable D call. This receptor was taken from a human donor in good health. The specimen was CD4+ T cells from PBMCs. DNA for the CDR3: TGTGCCAGCAGCCAATATAACGGTGAAGCTTTCTTT. Its translation is CASSQYNGEAFF.